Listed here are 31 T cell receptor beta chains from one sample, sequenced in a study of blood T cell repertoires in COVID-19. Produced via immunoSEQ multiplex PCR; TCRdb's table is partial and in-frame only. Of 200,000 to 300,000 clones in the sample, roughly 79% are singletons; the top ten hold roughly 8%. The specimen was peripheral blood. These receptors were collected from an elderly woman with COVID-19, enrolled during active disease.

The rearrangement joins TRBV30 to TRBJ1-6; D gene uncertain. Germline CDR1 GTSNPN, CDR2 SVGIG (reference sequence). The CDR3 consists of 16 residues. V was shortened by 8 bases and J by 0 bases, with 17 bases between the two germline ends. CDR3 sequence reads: CAVEGPYGSYNSPLHF. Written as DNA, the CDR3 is TGTGCCGTGGAGGGTCCCTACGGCTCCTATAATTCACCCCTCCACTTT. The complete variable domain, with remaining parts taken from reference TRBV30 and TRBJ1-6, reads SQTIHQWPATLVQPVGSPLSLECTVEGTSNPNLYWYRQAAGRGLQLLFYSVGIGQISSEVPQNLSASRPQDRQFILSSKKLLLSDSGFYLCAVEGPYGSYNSPLHFGNGTRLTVT.

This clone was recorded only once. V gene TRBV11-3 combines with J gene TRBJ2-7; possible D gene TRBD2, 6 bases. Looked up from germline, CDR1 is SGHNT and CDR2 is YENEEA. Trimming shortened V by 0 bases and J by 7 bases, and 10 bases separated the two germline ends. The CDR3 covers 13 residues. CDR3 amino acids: CASSLDPREEQYF. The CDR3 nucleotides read TGTGCCAGCAGCTTAGATCCCCGGGAGGAGCAGTACTTC.

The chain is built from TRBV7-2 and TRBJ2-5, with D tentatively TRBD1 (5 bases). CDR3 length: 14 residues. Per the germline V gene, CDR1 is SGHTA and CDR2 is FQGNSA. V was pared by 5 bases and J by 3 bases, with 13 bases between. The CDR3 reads CASSQGTAKETQYF. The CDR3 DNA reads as TGTGCCAGCAGCCAGGGTACAGCCAAAGAGACCCAGTACTTC.

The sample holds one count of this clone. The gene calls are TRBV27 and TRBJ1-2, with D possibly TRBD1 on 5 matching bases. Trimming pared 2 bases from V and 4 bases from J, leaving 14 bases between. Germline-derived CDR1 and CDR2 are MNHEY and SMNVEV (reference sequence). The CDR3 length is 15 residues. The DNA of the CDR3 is TGTGCCAGCAGTTTAGGTACAGGAATGGGCTATGGCTACACCTTC. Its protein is CASSLGTGMGYGYTF.

The CDR3 sequence is CASSLIGGTHNQPQHF. DNA for the CDR3: TGTGCCAGCAGCTTAATTGGGGGGACCCATAATCAGCCCCAGCATTTT. The chain couples TRBV7-2 to TRBJ1-5, with D possibly TRBD1 on 5 matching bases. V dropped 2 bases and J dropped 4 bases, with 15 bases sitting between them. Germline V lookup: CDR1 SGHTA, CDR2 FQGNSA. The CDR3 is 16 amino acids.

CDR3 coding DNA: TGTGCCAGTTCGGTCCGAACGGCAGGGGACGAAAAACTGTTTTTT. Translated, it gives CASSVRTAGDEKLFF. The chain couples TRBV19 to TRBJ1-4, with D possibly TRBD1 on 6 matching bases. The CDR3 spans 15 residues. V shed 8 bases and J shed 8 bases, with 21 bases lying between them. Germline V gene sequence: CDR1 LNHDA, CDR2 SQIVND (reference sequence).

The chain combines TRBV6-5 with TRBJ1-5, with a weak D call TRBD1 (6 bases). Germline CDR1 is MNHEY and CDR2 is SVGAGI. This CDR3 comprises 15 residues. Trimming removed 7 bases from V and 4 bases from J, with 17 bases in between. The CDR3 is CASTVTGLANQPQHF. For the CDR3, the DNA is TGTGCCAGCACGGTTACAGGGTTGGCAAATCAGCCCCAGCATTTT.

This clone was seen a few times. The CDR3 bases are TGTGCCAGCAGTTTAGTCAGGGCCTATGGCTACACCTTC. Its translation: CASSLVRAYGYTF. The J gene is TRBJ1-2, the V gene TRBV28; the D gene is possibly TRBD1 (5 bases). Deletions cut 2 bases from V and 4 bases from J, with 8 bases between. Germline V gene sequence: CDR1 MDHEN, CDR2 SYDVKM. The CDR3 contains 13 residues.

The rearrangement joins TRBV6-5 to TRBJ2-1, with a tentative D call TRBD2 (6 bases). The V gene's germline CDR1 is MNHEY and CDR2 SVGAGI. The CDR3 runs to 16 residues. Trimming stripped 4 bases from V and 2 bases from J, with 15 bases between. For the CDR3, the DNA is TGTGCCAGCAGTTTCGCTAGCGCAAACCCCTACAATGAGCAGTTCTTC. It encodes CASSFASANPYNEQFF.

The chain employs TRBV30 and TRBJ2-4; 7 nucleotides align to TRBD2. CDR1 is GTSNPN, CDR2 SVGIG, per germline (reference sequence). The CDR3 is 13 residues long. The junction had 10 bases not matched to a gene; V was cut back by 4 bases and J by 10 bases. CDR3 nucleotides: TGTGCCTGGATGGCAGCGGGATTCCAGATTCAGTACTTC. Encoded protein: CAWMAAGFQIQYF.

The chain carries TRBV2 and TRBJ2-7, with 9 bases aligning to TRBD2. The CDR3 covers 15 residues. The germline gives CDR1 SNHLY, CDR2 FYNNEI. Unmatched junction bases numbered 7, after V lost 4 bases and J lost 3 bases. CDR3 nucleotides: TGTGCCAGCAGTGGTGCGGGAGGGAGGCGCTACGAGCAGTACTTC. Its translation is CASSGAGGRRYEQYF. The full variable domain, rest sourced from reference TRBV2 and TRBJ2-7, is EPEVTQTPSHQVTQMGQEVILRCVPISNHLYFYWYRQILGQKVEFLVSFYNNEISEKSEIFDDQFSVERPDGSNFTLKIRSTKLEDSAMYFCASSGAGGRRYEQYFGPGTRLTVT.

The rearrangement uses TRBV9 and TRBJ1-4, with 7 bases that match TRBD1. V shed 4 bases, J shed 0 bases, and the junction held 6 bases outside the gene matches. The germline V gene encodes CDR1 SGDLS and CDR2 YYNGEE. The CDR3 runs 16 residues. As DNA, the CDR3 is TGTGCCAGCAGCCCAAGACAGGGCCCAACTAATGAAAAACTGTTTTTT. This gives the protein CASSPRQGPTNEKLFF.

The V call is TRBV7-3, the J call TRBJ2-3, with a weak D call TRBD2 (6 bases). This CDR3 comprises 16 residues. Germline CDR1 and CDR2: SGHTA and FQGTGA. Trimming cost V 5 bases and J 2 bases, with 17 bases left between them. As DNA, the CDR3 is TGTGCCAGCAGCGCGCAGGGAGGATTAACCACAGATACGCAGTATTTT. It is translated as CASSAQGGLTTDTQYF. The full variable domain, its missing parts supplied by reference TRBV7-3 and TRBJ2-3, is GAGVSQTPSNKVTEKGKYVELRCDPISGHTALYWYRQSLGQGPEFLIYFQGTGAADDSGLPNDRFFAVRPEGSVSTLKIQRTERGDSAVYLCASSAQGGLTTDTQYFGPGTRLTVL.

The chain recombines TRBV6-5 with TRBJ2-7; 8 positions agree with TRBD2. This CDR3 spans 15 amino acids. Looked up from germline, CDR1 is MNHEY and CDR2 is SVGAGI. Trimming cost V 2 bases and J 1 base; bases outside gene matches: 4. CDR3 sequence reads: CASSYTTSGSYEQYF. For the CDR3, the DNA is TGTGCCAGCAGTTACACAACTAGCGGATCCTACGAGCAGTACTTC.

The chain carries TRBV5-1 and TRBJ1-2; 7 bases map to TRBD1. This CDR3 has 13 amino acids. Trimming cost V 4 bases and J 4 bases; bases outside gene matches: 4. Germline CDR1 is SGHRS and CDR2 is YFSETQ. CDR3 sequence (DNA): TGCGCCAGCAGCACCCGGGACAGCTATGGCTACACCTTC. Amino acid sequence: CASSTRDSYGYTF.

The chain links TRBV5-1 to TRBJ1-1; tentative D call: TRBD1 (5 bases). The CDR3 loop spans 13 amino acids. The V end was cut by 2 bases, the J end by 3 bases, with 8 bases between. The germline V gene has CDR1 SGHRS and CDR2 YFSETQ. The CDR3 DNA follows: TGCGCCAGCAGCTTTGGGGCAGACACTGAAGCTTTCTTT. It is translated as CASSFGADTEAFF.

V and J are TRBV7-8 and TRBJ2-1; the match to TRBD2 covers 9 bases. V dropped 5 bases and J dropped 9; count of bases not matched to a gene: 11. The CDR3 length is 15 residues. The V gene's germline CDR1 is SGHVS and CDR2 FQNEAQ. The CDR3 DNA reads TGTGCCAGCAGCCCCCGGGGCGGGAGGGCCTCTGAGCAGTTCTTC. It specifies CASSPRGGRASEQFF.

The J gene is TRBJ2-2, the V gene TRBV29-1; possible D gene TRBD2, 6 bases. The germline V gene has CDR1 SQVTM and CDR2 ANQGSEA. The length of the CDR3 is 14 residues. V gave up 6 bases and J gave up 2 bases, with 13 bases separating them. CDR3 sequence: CSVLGLSNTGELFF. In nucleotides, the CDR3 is TGCAGCGTACTGGGACTTTCAAACACCGGGGAGCTGTTTTTT.

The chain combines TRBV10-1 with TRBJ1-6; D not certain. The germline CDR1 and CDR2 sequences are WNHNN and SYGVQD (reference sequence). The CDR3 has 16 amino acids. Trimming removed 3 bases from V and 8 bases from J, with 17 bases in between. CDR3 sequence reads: CASSDSFEGEDSPLHF. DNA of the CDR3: TGCGCCAGCAGTGACAGTTTCGAGGGAGAGGATTCACCCCTCCACTTT.

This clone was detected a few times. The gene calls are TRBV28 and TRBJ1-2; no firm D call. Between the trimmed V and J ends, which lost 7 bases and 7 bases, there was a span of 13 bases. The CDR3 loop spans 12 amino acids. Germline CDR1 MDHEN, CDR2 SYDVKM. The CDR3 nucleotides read TGTGCCAGCAAGGAGATTTCTGGTGGCTACACCTTC. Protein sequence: CASKEISGGYTF.

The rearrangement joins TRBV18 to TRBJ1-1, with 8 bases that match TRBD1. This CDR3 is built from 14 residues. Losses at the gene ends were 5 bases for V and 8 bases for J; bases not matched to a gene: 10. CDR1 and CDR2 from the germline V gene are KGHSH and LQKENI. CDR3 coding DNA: TGTGCCAGCTCAACCGGACAGGGCGTCTACGAAGCTTTCTTT. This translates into CASSTGQGVYEAFF.

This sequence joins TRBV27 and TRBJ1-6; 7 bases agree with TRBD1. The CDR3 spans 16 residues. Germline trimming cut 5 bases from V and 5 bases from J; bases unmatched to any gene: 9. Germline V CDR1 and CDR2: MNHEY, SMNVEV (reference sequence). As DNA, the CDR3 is TGTGCCAGCAGTGACCTTGGGGGACAGAATAATTCACCCCTCCACTTT. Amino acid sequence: CASSDLGGQNNSPLHF.

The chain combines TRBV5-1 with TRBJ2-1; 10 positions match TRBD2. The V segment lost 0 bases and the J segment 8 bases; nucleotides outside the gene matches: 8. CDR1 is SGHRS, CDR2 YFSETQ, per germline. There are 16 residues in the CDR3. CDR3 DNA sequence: TGCGCCAGCAGCTTGGGTCCTAGCGGGAGAAAGGATGAGCAGTTCTTC. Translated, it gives CASSLGPSGRKDEQFF.

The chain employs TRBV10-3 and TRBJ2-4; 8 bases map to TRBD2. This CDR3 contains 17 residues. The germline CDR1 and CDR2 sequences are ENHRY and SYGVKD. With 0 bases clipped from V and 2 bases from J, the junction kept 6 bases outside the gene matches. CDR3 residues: CAISESSGGRSKNIQYF. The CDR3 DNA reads TGTGCCATCAGTGAGTCGAGCGGGGGCAGGTCCAAAAACATTCAGTACTTC.

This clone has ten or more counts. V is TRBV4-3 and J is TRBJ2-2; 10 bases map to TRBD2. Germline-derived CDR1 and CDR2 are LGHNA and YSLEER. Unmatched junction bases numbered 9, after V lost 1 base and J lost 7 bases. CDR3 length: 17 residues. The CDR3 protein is CASSQGSSGSSSGELFF. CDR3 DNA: TGCGCCAGCAGCCAAGGTTCTAGCGGGAGTAGTAGCGGGGAGCTGTTTTTT.

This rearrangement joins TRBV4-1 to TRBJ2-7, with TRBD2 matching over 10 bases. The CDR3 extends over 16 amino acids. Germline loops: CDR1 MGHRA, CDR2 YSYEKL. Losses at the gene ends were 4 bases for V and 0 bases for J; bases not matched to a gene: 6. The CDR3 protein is CASSPIAGGSSYEQYF. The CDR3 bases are TGCGCCAGCAGCCCTATAGCGGGGGGAAGCTCCTACGAGCAGTACTTC.

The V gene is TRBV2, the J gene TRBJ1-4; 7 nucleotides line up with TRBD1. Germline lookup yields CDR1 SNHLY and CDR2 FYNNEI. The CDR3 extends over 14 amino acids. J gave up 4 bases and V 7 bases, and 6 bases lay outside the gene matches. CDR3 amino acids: CASNRQGLNEKLFF. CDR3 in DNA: TGTGCCAGCAACAGACAGGGACTTAATGAAAAACTGTTTTTT.

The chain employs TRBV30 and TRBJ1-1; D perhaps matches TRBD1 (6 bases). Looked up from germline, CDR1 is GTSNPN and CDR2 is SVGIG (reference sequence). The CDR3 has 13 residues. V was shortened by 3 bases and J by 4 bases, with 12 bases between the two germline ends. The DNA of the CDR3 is TGTGCCTGGAGAACAGGGCCAGGCACTGAAGCTTTCTTT. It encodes CAWRTGPGTEAFF.

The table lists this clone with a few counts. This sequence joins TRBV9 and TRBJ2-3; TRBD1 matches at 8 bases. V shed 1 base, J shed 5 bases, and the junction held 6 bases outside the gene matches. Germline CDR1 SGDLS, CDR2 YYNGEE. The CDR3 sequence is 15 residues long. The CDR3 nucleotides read TGTGCCAGCAGCGTAAGGGGGACAGGCCGAGATACGCAGTATTTT. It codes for CASSVRGTGRDTQYF.

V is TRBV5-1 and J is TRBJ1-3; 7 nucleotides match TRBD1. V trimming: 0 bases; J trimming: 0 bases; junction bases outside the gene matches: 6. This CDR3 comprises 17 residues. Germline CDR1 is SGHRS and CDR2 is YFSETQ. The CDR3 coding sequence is TGCGCCAGCAGCTTGGTCCCACAGGGGAACTCTGGAAACACCATATATTTT. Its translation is CASSLVPQGNSGNTIYF.

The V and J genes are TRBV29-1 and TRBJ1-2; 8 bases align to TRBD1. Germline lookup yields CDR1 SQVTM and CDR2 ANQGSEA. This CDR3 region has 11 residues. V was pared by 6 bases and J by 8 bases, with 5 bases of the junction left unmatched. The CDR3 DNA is TGCAGCGTCGGACAGGGAAGCGGCTACACCTTC. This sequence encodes CSVGQGSGYTF.